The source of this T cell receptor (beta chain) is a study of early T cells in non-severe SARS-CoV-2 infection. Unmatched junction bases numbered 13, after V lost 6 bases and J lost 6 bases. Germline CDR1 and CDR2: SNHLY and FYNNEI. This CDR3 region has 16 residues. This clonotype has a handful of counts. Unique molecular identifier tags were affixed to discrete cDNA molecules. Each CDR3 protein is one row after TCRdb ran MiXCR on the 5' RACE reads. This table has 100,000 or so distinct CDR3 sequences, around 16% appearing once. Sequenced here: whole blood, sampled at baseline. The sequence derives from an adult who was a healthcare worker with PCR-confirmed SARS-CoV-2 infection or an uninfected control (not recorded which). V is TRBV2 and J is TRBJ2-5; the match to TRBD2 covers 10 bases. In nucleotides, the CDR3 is TGTGCCAGCAGCGAACAACCTAGCGGGAGTGGAAAGACCCAGTACTTC. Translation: CASSEQPSGSGKTQYF.